Each of the 20 T cell receptor beta chains below was sequenced from the same sample in a study of T cells in Graves' hyperthyroidism and ophthalmopathy. Using RNA transcripts as the source, TCR beta CDR3 regions were amplified. During a first-round RT-PCR of the TCR CDR3, the HTBI primer set was used. In TCRdb, the multiplex PCR reads were re-called with MiXCR into one record per CDR3 protein. This sample yields a few hundred thousand distinct CDR3 sequences, of which roughly 13% are seen a single time; 30% to 35% belongs to the top ten. Material: blood. The receptor source for this set is a woman aged 40-49 years with Graves' ophthalmopathy.

This clonotype was seen ten or more times. The chain employs TRBV24-1 and TRBJ1-2; TRBD1 is a possible D gene (6 bases). V lost 0 bases to trimming and J lost 8 bases, with 15 bases between them. The CDR3 runs 15 residues. The germline CDR1 and CDR2 sequences are KGHDR and SFDVKD. This CDR3 reads CATSDLPGHPSGYTF. DNA of the CDR3: TGTGCCACCAGTGATTTGCCGGGACATCCATCGGGCTACACCTTC.

The chain links TRBV12-3 or TRBV12-4 to TRBJ2-5; D call uncertain. Trimming left V 4 bases short and J 3 bases short, with 6 bases between. The CDR3 is made up of 12 amino acids. The CDR3 coding sequence is TGTGCCAGCAGTTCCAGAGAAGAGACCCAGTACTTC. Residues: CASSSREETQYF.

The J gene is TRBJ2-2, the V gene TRBV7-8; 10 positions agree with TRBD2. Germline V gene sequence: CDR1 SGHVS, CDR2 FQNEAQ. The CDR3 contains 17 residues. V dropped 7 bases and J dropped 5; count of bases not matched to a gene: 13. The CDR3 DNA follows: TGTGCCAGCACCAATCCCGAACTAGCGGGATATACCGGGGAGCTGTTTTTT. This gives the protein CASTNPELAGYTGELFF.

This clonotype was seen a handful of times. The V call is TRBV3-1, the J call TRBJ1-6; D unresolved. V was shortened by 4 bases and J by 5 bases, with 12 bases between the two germline ends. CDR1 and CDR2 from the germline V gene are LGHDT and YNNKEL (reference sequence). This CDR3 has 15 residues. CDR3 protein: CASSLGRTNNSPLHF. CDR3 in DNA: TGTGCCAGCAGCCTCGGCCGGACCAATAATTCACCCCTCCACTTT.

This clonotype was seen at least ten times. The rearrangement links TRBV12-3 or TRBV12-4 to TRBJ1-2; D not resolved. Trimming removed 5 bases from V and 4 bases from J, with 8 bases in between. The CDR3 length is 12 residues. The CDR3 nucleotides read TGTGCCAGCAGTGGTAACGCCTATGGCTACACCTTC. Encoded protein: CASSGNAYGYTF.

There are a few counts of this clonotype. The chain joins TRBV30 to TRBJ1-5; D is possibly TRBD1 (5 bases). The ends were cut back, 2 bases at V and 6 bases at J, with 14 bases in the middle. Germline CDR1 and CDR2: GTSNPN and SVGIG (reference sequence). The CDR3 spans 14 residues. For the CDR3, the DNA is TGTGCCTGGAGTTTGGGGGGAAAGGCTCAGCCCCAGCATTTT. Its translation: CAWSLGGKAQPQHF.

This clonotype was counted many times. The chain employs TRBV11-3 and TRBJ2-5; D is perhaps TRBD1 (5 bases). V was trimmed by 9 bases and J by 2 bases, leaving 16 bases between them. The CDR3 extends over 14 amino acids. Germline values: CDR1 SGHNT, CDR2 YENEEA. The CDR3 region is CARQVKDSQETQYF. In nucleotides, the CDR3 is TGTGCCAGACAGGTTAAAGATTCACAAGAGACCCAGTACTTC.

There are many counts of this clonotype. V and J are TRBV5-1 and TRBJ2-3, with TRBD2 identical over 14 bases. This CDR3 has 15 residues. Germline CDR1 is SGHRS and CDR2 is YFSETQ. V lost 6 bases, J lost 9 bases, and 9 bases stayed unmatched. In DNA, the CDR3 is TGCGCCAGCACGACTAGCGGGGGGGCGGAAGCCACGCAGTATTTT. As protein: CASTTSGGAEATQYF.

The chain recombines TRBV27 with TRBJ2-7, with D perhaps TRBD2 (6 bases). The CDR3 is made up of 15 amino acids. V lost 5 bases and J 6 bases, leaving 20 bases between the germline ends. Per the germline V gene, CDR1 is MNHEY and CDR2 is SMNVEV (reference sequence). In nucleotides, the CDR3 is TGTGCCAGCAGTCCCCGGGAGTATTTCTCCGGCGAGCAGTACTTC. It translates to CASSPREYFSGEQYF.

V usage is TRBV7-2 and J usage is TRBJ2-1, with TRBD2 as a possible D gene (6 bases). Deletions cut 1 base from V and 5 bases from J, with 9 bases between. The CDR3 loop spans 14 amino acids. Germline V gives CDR1 SGHTA, CDR2 FQGNSA. The CDR3 coding sequence is TGTGCCAGCAGCTTAGAAGTAGCGGACAATGAGCAGTTCTTC. This encodes CASSLEVADNEQFF. Based on the CDR3 plus reference TRBV7-2 and TRBJ2-1, the full variable domain is GAGVSQSPSNKVTEKGKDVELRCDPISGHTALYWYRQSLGQGLEFLIYFQGNSAPDKSGLPSDRFSAERTGGSVSTLTIQRTQQEDSAVYLCASSLEVADNEQFFGPGTRLTVL.

This clonotype was counted between two and nine times. The chain couples TRBV19 to TRBJ2-7, with 12 bases lining up with TRBD2. CDR1 is LNHDA, CDR2 SQIVND, per germline (reference sequence). The CDR3 is 18 residues long. The junction had 16 bases not matched to a gene; V was cut back by 7 bases and J by 3 bases. The chain's CDR3 is CASTLMGTSGQQSYEQYF. CDR3 in DNA: TGTGCCAGTACCCTTATGGGGACTAGCGGGCAACAGAGCTACGAGCAGTACTTC.

This clonotype has at least ten counts. This chain connects TRBV7-6 to TRBJ2-5, with D perhaps being TRBD1 or TRBD2 (5 bases each). V was shortened by 5 bases and J by 7 bases, with 14 bases between the two germline ends. Germline CDR1 is SGHVS and CDR2 is FNYEAQ. The CDR3 is 13 amino acids. CDR3 sequence reads: CASSPPGPMTQYF. CDR3 in DNA: TGTGCCAGCAGCCCCCCGGGGCCCATGACCCAGTACTTC.

This chain links TRBV5-4 with TRBJ2-7; no definite D call. V lost 3 bases to trimming and J lost 3 bases, with 13 bases between them. Germline V gives CDR1 SGHNT, CDR2 YYREEE (reference sequence). There are 14 residues in the CDR3. The CDR3 nucleotides read TGTGCCAGCAGCTCGGGTGGGTACAACTACGAGCAGTACTTC. Protein sequence: CASSSGGYNYEQYF. Filled out from reference TRBV5-4 and TRBJ2-7, the complete variable domain reads ETGVTQSPTHLIKTRGQQVTLRCSSQSGHNTVSWYQQALGQGPQFIFQYYREEENGRGNFPPRFSGLQFPNYSSELNVNALELDDSALYLCASSSGGYNYEQYFGPGTRLTVT.

This clonotype was recorded at least ten times. The rearrangement uses TRBV20-1 and TRBJ2-7; TRBD1 agrees at 10 bases. V lost 4 bases to trimming and J lost 6 bases; unmatched junction nucleotides: 6. CDR1 DFQATT and CDR2 SNEGSKA come from the germline V gene (reference sequence). The CDR3 covers 13 residues. The DNA of the CDR3 is TGCAGTGCTACCCGGGACAGGGGTACCGAGCAGTACTTC. It encodes CSATRDRGTEQYF.

The chain employs TRBV15 and TRBJ2-3; D gene uncertain. Germline CDR1 reads LNHNV; CDR2 reads YYDKDF (reference sequence). The CDR3 has 15 amino acids. V lost 1 base and J 0 bases, leaving 8 bases between the germline ends. The CDR3, as DNA: TGTGCCACCAGCAGAGGGCCGATTAGCACAGATACGCAGTATTTT. Protein sequence: CATSRGPISTDTQYF. Together with reference TRBV15 and TRBJ2-3, the CDR3 gives the full variable domain: DAMVIQNPRYQVTQFGKPVTLSCSQTLNHNVMYWYQQKSSQAPKLLFHYYDKDFNNEADTPDNFQSRRPNTSFCFLDIRSPGLGDTAMYLCATSRGPISTDTQYFGPGTRLTVL.

The sample holds a few counts of this clonotype. The CDR3 sequence is CSAESLTSGYEQYF. CDR3 DNA sequence: TGCAGTGCGGAATCCTTGACTAGCGGCTACGAGCAGTACTTC. The chain links TRBV20-1 to TRBJ2-7, with 9 nucleotides matching TRBD2. The ends lost 6 bases at V and 3 bases at J; junction bases unmatched: 9. This CDR3 has 14 residues. Germline lookup yields CDR1 DFQATT and CDR2 SNEGSKA (reference sequence).

This clonotype was found many times. The CDR3 spells CASSPRIGGGNSPLHF. As DNA, the CDR3 is TGTGCCAGCAGTCCGCGGATAGGGGGTGGTAATTCACCCCTCCACTTT. The V and J genes are TRBV6-2 or TRBV6-3 and TRBJ1-6; maybe TRBD1 (6 bases). From germline, CDR1 is MNHEY and CDR2 SVGEGT. The CDR3 covers 16 residues. Trimming stripped 5 bases from V and 6 bases from J, with 17 bases between.

The chain couples TRBV19 to TRBJ2-1; 9 positions match TRBD2. The germline V gene has CDR1 LNHDA and CDR2 SQIVND (reference sequence). The J segment lost 3 bases and the V segment lost 7 bases, leaving 7 bases of the junction unmatched. The CDR3 is 15 residues long. CDR3 bases: TGTGCCAGTACCATAGGACTAGCGTACTACAATGAGCAGTTCTTC. Its protein is CASTIGLAYYNEQFF.

This clonotype showed up many times. This sequence joins TRBV6-5 and TRBJ2-1; D might be TRBD1 (6 bases). Germline loops: CDR1 MNHEY, CDR2 SVGAGI. V lost 0 bases and J 7 bases, leaving 16 bases between the germline ends. This CDR3 comprises 16 residues. CDR3 bases: TGTGCCAGCAGTTACTCCGAGACAGGTGGAAAGAATGAGCAGTTCTTC. It codes for CASSYSETGGKNEQFF.

This clonotype has a single count. This chain connects TRBV15 to TRBJ2-3, with 8 nucleotides matching TRBD1. CDR3 size: 15 residues. Germline CDR1 is LNHNV and CDR2 is YYDKDF (reference sequence). Losses at the gene ends were 4 bases for V and 3 bases for J; bases not matched to a gene: 6. Here the CDR3 reads CATSNTQGATDTQYF. CDR3 nucleotides: TGTGCCACCAGCAATACTCAGGGGGCTACAGATACGCAGTATTTT.